This is a list of T cell receptor beta chains from one sample in a study of blood T cell repertoires in COVID-19. Sequencing was performed with immunoSEQ multiplex PCR; in TCRdb, only in-frame clones are kept and a portion is missing. The table includes about 200,000 clones, over 75% detected once. The specimen was peripheral blood. The receptor set was obtained from a man aged 80 or over with acute or convalescent COVID-19. The conserved cysteine and the conserved F or W are not part of the CDR3 here.

j_gene | v_gene | CDR3aa
TRBJ1-4 | TRBV29-1 | SVEGQKGEKLF
TRBJ2-5 | TRBV7-2 | ASSLVPGVRETQY
TRBJ2-1 | TRBV18 | ASSPNRGSYNEQF
TRBJ2-2 | TRBV5-1 | ASSGLAGDTGELF
TRBJ1-3 | TRBV9 | ASSATGNSGNTIY
TRBJ2-5 | TRBV3-1/TRBV3-2 | ASSQVLAGGPGETQY
TRBJ2-7 | TRBV6-2/TRBV6-3 | ASSYRVSSAEQY
TRBJ1-2 | TRBV29-1 | SVHTGQGFGYGYT
TRBJ1-4 | TRBV4-2 | ASSRDTTNEKLF
TRBJ1-5 | TRBV19 | ASSRQSSNQPQH
TRBJ2-7 | TRBV27 | ASTPFWRQGIEQY
TRBJ1-1 | TRBV11-2 | ASSLVFGGTEAF
TRBJ1-1 | TRBV20-1 | SASSGLRAGTEAF
TRBJ2-5 | TRBV7-2 | ASSSDRGQLETQY
TRBJ2-4 | TRBV7-3 | ASSIQGGGKNIQY
TRBJ1-1 | TRBV10-2 | ASSESNFAAMNTEAF
TRBJ2-3 | TRBV5-6 | ASSLARDTQY
TRBJ1-2 | TRBV6-2/TRBV6-3 | ASSYGDLGYT